The 23 T cell receptor beta chains listed next were all sequenced from one sample in a study of cytomegalovirus exposure and HLA in healthy donors. PCR was performed using 60 Vbeta and 13 Jbeta primers. Data came from immunoSEQ multiplex PCR; TCRdb stores just in-frame clones and leaves some out. The sample yields 150,000 to 200,000 clones, around 85% seen once. Input material: PBMCs. The receptors derive from a man younger than 35 in good health and CMV-seropositive.

This clone was detected a few times. The same CDR3 can be traced to other DNA sequences in this sample. V is TRBV5-6 and J is TRBJ2-2; D perhaps matches TRBD2 (5 bases). Germline V CDR1 and CDR2: SGHDT, YYEEEE. CDR3 length: 13 residues. The germline V and J ends were trimmed by 0 bases and 5 bases, with 5 bases remaining between them. Here the CDR3 reads CASSLAGTGELFF. The CDR3 DNA sequence: TGTGCCAGCAGCTTGGCGGGAACCGGGGAGCTGTTTTTT.

The chain is built from TRBV11-3 and TRBJ2-6; 9 bases match TRBD1. The CDR3 covers 18 residues. Germline CDR1 and CDR2: SGHNT and YENEEA. V gave up 5 bases and J gave up 2 bases; unmatched junction bases: 10. CDR3 sequence: CASSGPGQGSPGANVLTF. The CDR3 DNA is TGTGCCAGCAGCGGCCCGGGACAGGGTTCTCCTGGGGCCAACGTCCTGACTTTC.

The J gene is TRBJ1-1, the V gene TRBV7-9; the match to TRBD1 covers 7 bases. Germline values: CDR1 SEHNR, CDR2 FQNEAQ (reference sequence). The CDR3 totals 14 residues. V lost 5 bases, J lost 0 bases, and 3 bases stayed unmatched. CDR3 loop: CASSPGQLNTEAFF. CDR3 coding DNA: TGTGCCAGCAGCCCGGGACAGTTGAACACTGAAGCTTTCTTT.

This clone was seen a single time. The rearrangement uses TRBV19 and TRBJ2-7; possibly TRBD1 for D (6 bases). The V end lost 6 bases, the J end lost 2 bases, and 17 bases lay between the germline ends. The CDR3 contains 15 residues. CDR1 LNHDA and CDR2 SQIVND come from the germline V gene (reference sequence). Here the CDR3 DNA reads TGTGCCAGTAGGGGTACAGGGTTACCCACCTACGAGCAGTACTTC. Its translation: CASRGTGLPTYEQYF.

The genes are TRBV19 and TRBJ2-7; tentatively, D is TRBD2 (6 bases). This CDR3 spans 16 amino acids. The ends were cut back, 3 bases at V and 2 bases at J, with 17 bases in the middle. In germline, CDR1 is LNHDA, CDR2 SQIVND (reference sequence). As DNA, the CDR3 is TGTGCCAGTAGTATTTCCGGGTCTGGGGGGACCTACGAGCAGTACTTC. Translating gives CASSISGSGGTYEQYF.

The chain has TRBV9 and TRBJ2-3, with D maybe TRBD2 (5 bases). With 0 bases removed from V and 2 bases from J, the gap between germline ends came to 13 bases. Looked up from germline, CDR1 is SGDLS and CDR2 is YYNGEE. This CDR3 has 16 amino acids. This chain's CDR3 is CASSVGGRGYTDTQYF. The DNA for the CDR3 is TGTGCCAGCAGCGTAGGAGGGCGCGGGTACACAGATACGCAGTATTTT.

This chain links TRBV7-9 with TRBJ1-1; D is unresolved. The CDR3 length is 14 residues. The V end lost 0 bases, the J end lost 3 bases, and 8 bases lay between the germline ends. CDR1 and CDR2 from the germline V gene are SEHNR and FQNEAQ (reference sequence). In DNA form, the CDR3 reads TGTGCCAGCAGCTTAGCGGCAGACTACACTGAAGCTTTCTTT. It translates to CASSLAADYTEAFF. Complete variable domain (other parts from reference TRBV7-9 and TRBJ1-1): DTGVSQNPRHKITKRGQNVTFRCDPISEHNRLYWYRQTLGQGPEFLTYFQNEAQLEKSRLLSDRFSAERPKGSFSTLEIQRTEQGDSAMYLCASSLAADYTEAFFGQGTRLTVV.

This chain joins TRBV4-1 and TRBJ2-1; 9 nucleotides match TRBD2. CDR1 and CDR2 from the germline V gene are MGHRA and YSYEKL. The CDR3 has 14 residues. J gave up 9 bases and V 5 bases, and 8 bases lay outside the gene matches. CDR3 protein: CASSSYSGGTEQFF. The DNA for the CDR3 is TGCGCCAGCAGCAGCTATAGCGGGGGTACTGAGCAGTTCTTC.

The rearrangement uses TRBV30 and TRBJ2-7; 8 bases align to TRBD1. Germline-derived CDR1 and CDR2 are GTSNPN and SVGIG (reference sequence). This CDR3 comprises 16 residues. The V segment lost 2 bases and the J segment 4 bases; nucleotides outside the gene matches: 13. The CDR3 DNA follows: TGTGCCTGGAGTCTTATAGGGACAGGTAAAGGTTACGAGCAGTACTTC. Its protein is CAWSLIGTGKGYEQYF. Full variable domain (remainder filled in from reference TRBV30 and TRBJ2-7): SQTIHQWPATLVQPVGSPLSLECTVEGTSNPNLYWYRQAAGRGLQLLFYSVGIGQISSEVPQNLSASRPQDRQFILSSKKLLLSDSGFYLCAWSLIGTGKGYEQYFGPGTRLTVT.

V and J are TRBV19 and TRBJ1-5; D is unclear. Germline assignment: CDR1 LNHDA and CDR2 SQIVND (reference sequence). V was clipped by 5 bases and J by 7 bases, with 12 bases between them. The CDR3 runs 13 residues. The CDR3 DNA reads as TGTGCCAGTAGTGCAGACGGAGAGCAGCCCCAGCATTTT. Translating it yields CASSADGEQPQHF.

The rearrangement uses TRBV5-6 and TRBJ2-3, with 9 bases fitting TRBD2. CDR3 length equals 15 residues. CDR1 is SGHDT, CDR2 YYEEEE, per germline. With V trimmed by 1 base and J by 2 bases, 2 bases remained unmatched. The CDR3 loop is CASSLWGLATDTQYF. DNA for the CDR3: TGTGCCAGCAGCTTGTGGGGACTAGCCACAGATACGCAGTATTTT.

A single count supports this clone. This chain joins TRBV4-1 and TRBJ2-5; D is uncertain. This CDR3 comprises 14 residues. V was clipped by 0 bases and J by 4 bases, with 9 bases between them. Germline V lookup: CDR1 MGHRA, CDR2 YSYEKL. The CDR3 bases are TGCGCCAGCAGCCAAGATCGAGGTGGAGAGACCCAGTACTTC. Its translation: CASSQDRGGETQYF.

As to this clone: A read error may produce the germline difference seen at one junction end. The chain is built from TRBV7-9 and TRBJ1-2; 11 nucleotides align to TRBD1. Germline V gene lookup returns CDR1 SEHNR and CDR2 FQNEAQ (reference sequence). This CDR3 has 12 amino acids. CDR3 DNA: TGTTCCAGCAGACTCGGACAGGGGGCATACACCTTC. Protein product: CSSRLGQGAYTF.

This clone was observed a few times. V and J are TRBV5-1 and TRBJ1-2; maybe TRBD1 (6 bases). This CDR3 is 14 amino acids long. Germline V lookup: CDR1 SGHRS, CDR2 YFSETQ. V lost 6 bases, J lost 3 bases, and 15 bases lay in between. The CDR3 region is CASTPGGLDYGYTF. The CDR3 bases are TGCGCCAGCACCCCCGGGGGGCTCGACTATGGCTACACCTTC.

This clone was observed a single time. V and J are TRBV10-3 and TRBJ2-7; the D gene is possibly TRBD2 (5 bases). The CDR3 runs 13 residues. The germline V gene encodes CDR1 ENHRY and CDR2 SYGVKD. Trimming cost V 2 bases and J 3 bases, with 8 bases left between them. CDR3 sequence (DNA): TGTGCCATCAGTGAGACAGACTACTACGAGCAGTACTTC. As protein: CAISETDYYEQYF.

The rearrangement links TRBV19 to TRBJ1-1; weak D call: TRBD1 (6 bases). CDR1 and CDR2 (germline): LNHDA, SQIVND (reference sequence). V was pared by 3 bases and J by 1 base, with 12 bases between. The CDR3 is 15 amino acids. The CDR3 loop reads CASSITGQPNTEAFF. CDR3 bases: TGTGCCAGTAGTATTACCGGACAGCCGAACACTGAAGCTTTCTTT.

The CDR3 region has the DNA TGTGCCAGCAGTTACCAGGCTAACTATGGCTACACCTTC. Translated: CASSYQANYGYTF. The chain uses TRBV27 and TRBJ1-2; D remains ambiguous. The CDR3 consists of 13 residues. Germline CDR1 reads MNHEY; CDR2 reads SMNVEV (reference sequence). Deletions cut 4 bases from V and 0 bases from J, with 6 bases between.

The J gene is TRBJ2-2, the V gene TRBV6-6; no clear D. The CDR3 loop spans 14 amino acids. The germline CDR1 and CDR2 sequences are MNHNY and SVGAGI (reference sequence). V lost 4 bases, J lost 5 bases, and 11 bases lay in between. The CDR3 nucleotides read TGTGCCAGCAGTTCGAACGCGGTTACCGGGGAGCTGTTTTTT. Protein: CASSSNAVTGELFF.

This chain links TRBV9 with TRBJ2-1, with TRBD2 identical over 7 bases. The CDR3 runs 15 residues. V shed 4 bases and J 6 bases; nucleotides not matched to a gene: 10. Per the germline V gene, CDR1 is SGDLS and CDR2 is YYNGEE. Here the CDR3 DNA reads TGTGCCAGCAGCCCTTATGGGGGGGGATCCAATGAGCAGTTCTTC. Amino acids: CASSPYGGGSNEQFF.

The rearrangement links TRBV14 to TRBJ1-4; D may be TRBD1 (5 bases). Trimming pared 1 base from V and 8 bases from J, leaving 17 bases between. The CDR3 is 16 amino acids. The germline CDR1 and CDR2 sequences are SGHDN and FVKESK. CDR3 coding DNA: TGTGCCAGCAGCCAAGGCACGGGACGGCGGGGGGAAAAACTGTTTTTT. Protein sequence: CASSQGTGRRGEKLFF.

The sample holds one count of this clone. Here the CDR3 reads CASSYTVNTEAFF. DNA for the CDR3: TGTGCCAGCAGTTACACAGTCAACACTGAAGCTTTCTTT. V gene TRBV6-5 combines with J gene TRBJ1-1; D not resolved. Deletions cut 2 bases from V and 2 bases from J, with 6 bases between. This CDR3 contains 13 residues. Germline V gene lookup returns CDR1 MNHEY and CDR2 SVGAGI.

This chain joins TRBV6-5 and TRBJ1-2, with unresolved D. Germline V gene data show CDR1 as MNHEY and CDR2 as SVGAGI. The ends were cut back, 1 base at V and 8 bases at J, with 14 bases in the middle. This CDR3 spans 14 amino acids. CDR3 in DNA: TGTGCCAGCAGTTACTTGGACCGGGATGGCGGCTACACCTTC. Its translation is CASSYLDRDGGYTF.

In its sample, this clone was seen a few times. This chain uses TRBV9 with TRBJ2-1; 9 bases fit TRBD1. V trimming: 0 bases; J trimming: 7 bases; junction bases outside the gene matches: 20. The CDR3 covers 20 residues. Per the germline V gene, CDR1 is SGDLS and CDR2 is YYNGEE. As DNA, the CDR3 is TGTGCCAGCAGCGTAGGACCAACGGACAGGGGCAATCTCCAGGGTAATGAGCAGTTCTTC. It yields the protein CASSVGPTDRGNLQGNEQFF.